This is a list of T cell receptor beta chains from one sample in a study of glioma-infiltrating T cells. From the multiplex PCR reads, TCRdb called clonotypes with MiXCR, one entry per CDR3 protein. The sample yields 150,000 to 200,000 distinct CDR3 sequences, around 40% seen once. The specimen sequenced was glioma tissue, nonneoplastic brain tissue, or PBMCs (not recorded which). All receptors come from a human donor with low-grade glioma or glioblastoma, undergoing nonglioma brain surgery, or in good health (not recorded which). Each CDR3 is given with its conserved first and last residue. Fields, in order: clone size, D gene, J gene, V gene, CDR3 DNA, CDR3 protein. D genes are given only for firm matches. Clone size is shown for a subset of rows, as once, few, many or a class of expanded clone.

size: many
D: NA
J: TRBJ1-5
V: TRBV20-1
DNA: TGCAGTGTGGGGGTTGGCAATCAGCCCCAGCATTTT
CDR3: CSVGVGNQPQHF

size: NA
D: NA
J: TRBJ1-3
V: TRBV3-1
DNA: TGTGCCAGCAGCCAAGATCCCGCGGCCTCTGGAAACACCATATATTTT
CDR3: CASSQDPAASGNTIYF

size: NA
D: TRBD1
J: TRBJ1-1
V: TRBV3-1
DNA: TGTGCGAGCAGCCAGTTGCAGGGGGTGGCTGACGATTTCTTT
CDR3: CASSQLQGVADDFF

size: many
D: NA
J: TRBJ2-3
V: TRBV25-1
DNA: TGTGCCAGCAGCGACCTCTTGAGACATTCCACAGATACGCAGTATTTT
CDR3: CASSDLLRHSTDTQYF

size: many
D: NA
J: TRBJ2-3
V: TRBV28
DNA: TGTGCCAGCAGTATCACAGGGTCCCCCCCGTATTTT
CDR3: CASSITGSPPYF

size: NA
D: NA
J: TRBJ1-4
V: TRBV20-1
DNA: TGCAGTGCTATAGACGTGTATAATGAAAAACTTTTTTTT
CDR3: CSAIDVYNEKLFF

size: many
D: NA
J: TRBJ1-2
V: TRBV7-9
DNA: TGTGCCAGCAGCTTAGATGTCGGGGGGGCCTACACCTTC
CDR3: CASSLDVGGAYTF

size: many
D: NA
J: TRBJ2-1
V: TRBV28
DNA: TGTGCCAGCGGTTTGAGTAGTCCCTACAATGAGCAGTTCTTC
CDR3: CASGLSSPYNEQFF

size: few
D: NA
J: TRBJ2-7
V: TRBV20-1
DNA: TGCAGTGCCCTAAGATTGGGGGCTGACGCCTACGAGCAGTACTTC
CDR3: CSALRLGADAYEQYF

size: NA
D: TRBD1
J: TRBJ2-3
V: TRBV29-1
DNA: TGCAGCGTAGGGACAGGGACAGATACGCAGTATTTT
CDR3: CSVGTGTDTQYF

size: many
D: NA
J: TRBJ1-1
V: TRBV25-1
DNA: TGTGCCAGCAGTGCTAAGGGAAGACAAGCTTTCTTT
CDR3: CASSAKGRQAFF

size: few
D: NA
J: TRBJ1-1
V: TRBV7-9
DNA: TGTGCCAGCAGCCTCAAGGCCGTTGAAGCTTTCTTT
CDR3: CASSLKAVEAFF

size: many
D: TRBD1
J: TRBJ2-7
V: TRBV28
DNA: TGTGCCAGCAGGCCTCTAACAGGGGCCTACGAGCAGTACTTC
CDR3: CASRPLTGAYEQYF

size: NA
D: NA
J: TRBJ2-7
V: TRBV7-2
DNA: TGTGCCAGCAGCCGAGAAGCGGTTAACTACCAGCAGTACTTC
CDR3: CASSREAVNYQQYF

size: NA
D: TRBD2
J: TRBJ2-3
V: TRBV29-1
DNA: TGCAGCGTGAGCGGGGGTAGCACAGATACGCAGTATTTT
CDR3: CSVSGGSTDTQYF

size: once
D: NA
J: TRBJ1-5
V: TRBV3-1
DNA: TGTGCCAGCAGCCAAGAATTCGGCCAGGGTAATGAGCCCCAGCATTTT
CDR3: CASSQEFGQGNEPQHF

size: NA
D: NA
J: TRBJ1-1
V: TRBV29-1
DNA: TGCAGCGTCGCGAGGGGGGGTCGGACTGAAGCTTTCTTT
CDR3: CSVARGGRTEAFF

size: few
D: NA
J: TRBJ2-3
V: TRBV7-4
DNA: TGTGCCAGCAGCGGCCGACAGCTAACTAGCACAGATACGCAGTATTTT
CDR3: CASSGRQLTSTDTQYF

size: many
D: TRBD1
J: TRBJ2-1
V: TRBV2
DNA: TGTGCCAGCACTGTAAACAGGGGACCCCACAATGAGCAGTTCTTC
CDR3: CASTVNRGPHNEQFF

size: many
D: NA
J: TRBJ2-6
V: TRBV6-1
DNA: TGTGCCAGCACCAGTGTTTCTGGGGCCAACGTCCTGACTTTC
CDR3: CASTSVSGANVLTF

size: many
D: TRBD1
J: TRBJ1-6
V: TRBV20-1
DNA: TGCAGTGCTAGAGGGGGACAGGGATATAATTCACCCCTCCACTTT
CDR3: CSARGGQGYNSPLHF

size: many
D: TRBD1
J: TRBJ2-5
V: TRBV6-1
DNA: TGTGCCAGCACCCAGAGAGGGGGACAGGTTAAGTCCCAGTACTTC
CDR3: CASTQRGGQVKSQYF